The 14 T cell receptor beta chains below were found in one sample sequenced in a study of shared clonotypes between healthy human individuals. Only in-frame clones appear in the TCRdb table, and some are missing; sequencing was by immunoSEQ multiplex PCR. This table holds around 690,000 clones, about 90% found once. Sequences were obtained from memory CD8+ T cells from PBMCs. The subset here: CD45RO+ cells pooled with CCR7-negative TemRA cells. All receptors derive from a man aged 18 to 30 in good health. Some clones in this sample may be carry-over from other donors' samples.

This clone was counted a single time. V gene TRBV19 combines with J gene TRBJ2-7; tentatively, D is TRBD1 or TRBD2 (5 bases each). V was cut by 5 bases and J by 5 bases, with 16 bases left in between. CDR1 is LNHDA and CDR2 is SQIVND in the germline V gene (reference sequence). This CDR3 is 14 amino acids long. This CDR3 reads CASSFQGAIHEQYF. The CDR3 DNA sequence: TGTGCCAGTAGTTTTCAGGGAGCGATCCACGAGCAGTACTTC.

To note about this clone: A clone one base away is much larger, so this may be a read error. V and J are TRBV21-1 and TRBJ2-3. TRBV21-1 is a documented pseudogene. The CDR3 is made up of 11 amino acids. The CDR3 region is CASSNTDTQYF. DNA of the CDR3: TGTGCCAGCAGCAACACAGATACGCAGTATTTT.

Here the CDR3 reads CASSPNRDGTYEQYF. The CDR3 coding sequence is TGTGCCAGCAGTCCTAACCGGGACGGGACCTACGAGCAGTACTTC. This chain connects TRBV9 to TRBJ2-5; D is possibly TRBD1 or TRBD2 (5 bases each). The J call could be wrong; TRBJ2-7 is a better fit for the DNA end. The length of the CDR3 is 15 residues. Per the germline V gene, CDR1 is SGDLS and CDR2 is YYNGEE.

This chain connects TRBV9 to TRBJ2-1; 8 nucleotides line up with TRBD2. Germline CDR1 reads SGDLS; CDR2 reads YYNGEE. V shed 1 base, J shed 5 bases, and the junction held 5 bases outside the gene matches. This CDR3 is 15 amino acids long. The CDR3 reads CASSVSGSAHNEQFF. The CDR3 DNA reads TGTGCCAGCAGCGTAAGCGGGAGTGCCCACAATGAGCAGTTCTTC.

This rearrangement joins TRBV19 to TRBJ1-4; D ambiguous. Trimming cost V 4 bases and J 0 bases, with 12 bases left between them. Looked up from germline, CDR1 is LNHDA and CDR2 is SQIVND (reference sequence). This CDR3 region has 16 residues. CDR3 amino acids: CASSTSTIATNEKLFF. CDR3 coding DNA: TGTGCCAGTAGTACCTCCACAATTGCAACTAATGAAAAACTGTTTTTT.

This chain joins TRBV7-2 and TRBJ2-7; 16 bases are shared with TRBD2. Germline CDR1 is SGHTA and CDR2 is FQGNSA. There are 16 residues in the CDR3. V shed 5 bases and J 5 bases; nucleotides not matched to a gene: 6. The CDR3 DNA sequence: TGTGCCAGCAGCGCGGGGACTAGCGGGAGGGTCCACGAGCAGTACTTC. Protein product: CASSAGTSGRVHEQYF.

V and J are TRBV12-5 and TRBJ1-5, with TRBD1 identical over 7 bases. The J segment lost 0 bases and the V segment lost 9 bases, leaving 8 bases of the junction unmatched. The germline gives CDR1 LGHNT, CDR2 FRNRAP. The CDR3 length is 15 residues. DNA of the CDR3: TGTGCTAGCATGGACAGGATTTATAGCAATCAGCCCCAGCATTTT. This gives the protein CASMDRIYSNQPQHF.

The CDR3: CASSSELSGSNEQFF. The DNA for the CDR3 is TGTGCCAGCAGTTCCGAGCTTAGCGGGAGCAATGAGCAGTTCTTC. V gene TRBV6-5 combines with J gene TRBJ2-1; 9 bases map to TRBD2. V lost 4 bases, J lost 6 bases, and 7 bases stayed unmatched. Per germline, CDR1 MNHEY and CDR2 SVGAGI. The CDR3 has 15 residues.

In DNA form, the CDR3 reads TGTGCCAGCAGCTCCGCCAGGTTCGGCGGGAGGGCCTCCCTAGAGACCCAGTACTTC. Protein sequence: CASSSARFGGRASLETQYF. The chain recombines TRBV11-2 with TRBJ2-5; 9 bases align to TRBD2. V lost 4 bases and J lost 4; bases outside the gene matches: 19. Germline V gene data show CDR1 as SGHAT and CDR2 as FQNNGV. This CDR3 has 19 residues.

The CDR3 coding sequence is TGCGCCAGCAGAAGGGAGTACCCCTACAATGAGCAGTTCTTC. Amino acid sequence: CASRREYPYNEQFF. The rearrangement joins TRBV5-1 to TRBJ2-1, with D maybe TRBD2 (5 bases). Deletions cut 5 bases from V and 2 bases from J, with 11 bases between. The CDR3 totals 14 residues. From germline, CDR1 is SGHRS and CDR2 YFSETQ.

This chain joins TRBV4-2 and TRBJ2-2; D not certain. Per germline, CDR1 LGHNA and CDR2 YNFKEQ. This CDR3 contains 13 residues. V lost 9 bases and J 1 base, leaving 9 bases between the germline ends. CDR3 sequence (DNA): TGTGCCAGTAAAGACGGGAACACCGGGGAGCTGTTTTTT. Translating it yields CASKDGNTGELFF.

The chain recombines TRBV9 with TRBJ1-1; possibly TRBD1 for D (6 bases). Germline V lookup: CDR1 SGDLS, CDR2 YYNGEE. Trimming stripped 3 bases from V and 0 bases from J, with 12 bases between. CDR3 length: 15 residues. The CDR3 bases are TGTGCCAGCAGCGATGGACAGACAATGAACACTGAAGCTTTCTTT. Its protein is CASSDGQTMNTEAFF.

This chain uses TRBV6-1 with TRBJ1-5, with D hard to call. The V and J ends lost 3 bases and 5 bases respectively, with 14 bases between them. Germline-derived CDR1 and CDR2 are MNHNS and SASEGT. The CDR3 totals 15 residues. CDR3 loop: CASSDFPDADQPQHF. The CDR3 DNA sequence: TGTGCCAGCAGTGACTTCCCCGACGCCGATCAGCCCCAGCATTTT.

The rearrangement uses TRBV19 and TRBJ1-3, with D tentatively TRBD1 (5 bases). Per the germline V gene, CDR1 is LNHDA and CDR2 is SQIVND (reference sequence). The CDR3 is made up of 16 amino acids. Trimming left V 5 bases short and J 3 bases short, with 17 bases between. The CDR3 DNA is TGTGCCAGTAGTCCCACCGCCGGGACCGATGGAAACACCATATATTTT. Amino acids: CASSPTAGTDGNTIYF.